Below are 3 T cell receptor beta chains sequenced from a single sample in a study of control samples from healthy donors and cancer patients. Sequencing was performed with immunoSEQ multiplex PCR; in TCRdb, only in-frame clones are kept and a portion is missing. Among about 140,000 clones listed, 70% to 90% were seen once. The source material was blood. The origin of the receptors is a woman in her twenties or thirties in good health.

The CDR3, as DNA: TGTGCCAGCGGGATTGCCTACGAGCAGTACTTC. Protein: CASGIAYEQYF. This sequence joins TRBV13 and TRBJ2-7; no firm D call. Trimming shortened V by 8 bases and J by 2 bases, and 7 bases separated the two germline ends. The CDR3 spans 11 residues. Germline lookup yields CDR1 PRHDT and CDR2 FYEKMQ (reference sequence).

V and J are TRBV29-1 and TRBJ2-3; D remains unclear. Trimming took off 2 bases at V and 6 bases at J, with 9 bases between the two ends. The CDR3 consists of 12 residues. Germline V gives CDR1 SQVTM, CDR2 ANQGSEA. The DNA for the CDR3 is TGCAGCGTTGAATTGGGTACGGATACGCAGTATTTT. Residues: CSVELGTDTQYF.

This chain joins TRBV5-1 and TRBJ1-1; TRBD1 matches at 7 bases. CDR1 SGHRS and CDR2 YFSETQ come from the germline V gene. V lost 5 bases to trimming and J lost 2 bases; unmatched junction nucleotides: 6. The CDR3 is 14 amino acids. The DNA of the CDR3 is TGCGCCAGCAGGGCCGGGACAGCTAACACTGAAGCTTTCTTT. Its protein is CASRAGTANTEAFF.